This passage covers 11 T cell receptor beta chains from one sample sequenced in a study of OX40 agonist ivuxolimab in advanced cancers. Receptors were amplified or captured by the immunoSEQ multiplex PCR assay. TCRdb carries this immuneACCESS record with in-frame sequences only. Its versions omit some clonotypes, under half of them owing to an unresolved V gene in the studies checked, with the rest unexplained. The sample table shows 69,000 or so clones, and more than 70% are seen once. The ten biggest clones cover just over 0.55% of the sample. This specimen was CD4+ or CD8+ T cells sorted from blood, taken in a trial of the OX40 agonist ivuxolimab. The receptor source for this set is an adult with an advanced solid tumor such as melanoma, head and neck, liver or kidney cancer.

V usage is TRBV4-1 and J usage is TRBJ2-3, with 10 bases lining up with TRBD2. Per germline, CDR1 MGHRA and CDR2 YSYEKL. This CDR3 spans 15 amino acids. V shed 5 bases, J shed 4 bases, and the junction held 6 bases outside the gene matches. DNA for the CDR3: TGCGCCAGCAGCTCCGGGACTAGCGCATCAGATACGCAGTATTTT. It encodes CASSSGTSASDTQYF.

The chain links TRBV11-1 to TRBJ1-3; D gene ambiguous. Germline V gene lookup returns CDR1 SGHAT and CDR2 FQDESV (reference sequence). V lost 5 bases and J lost 0, with 2 bases in between. The CDR3 totals 12 residues. The CDR3 DNA sequence: TGTGCCAGCAGCGGCTCTGGAAACACCATATATTTT. Residues: CASSGSGNTIYF.

The rearrangement joins TRBV5-1 to TRBJ1-1, with unresolved D. This CDR3 spans 14 amino acids. V dropped 2 bases and J dropped 1 base, with 9 bases sitting between them. CDR1 is SGHRS, CDR2 YFSETQ, per germline. CDR3 sequence: CASSFDARNTEAFF. DNA for the CDR3: TGCGCCAGCAGCTTCGATGCTAGGAACACTGAAGCTTTCTTT.

This rearrangement joins TRBV6-5 to TRBJ1-1, with D hard to call. This CDR3 comprises 13 residues. The ends were cut back, 2 bases at V and 3 bases at J, with 7 bases in the middle. The germline gives CDR1 MNHEY, CDR2 SVGAGI. As DNA, the CDR3 is TGTGCCAGCAGTTACGGGAGGTACACTGAAGCTTTCTTT. Its protein is CASSYGRYTEAFF.

This chain links TRBV6-5 with TRBJ1-1; 9 nucleotides match TRBD1. Germline CDR1 MNHEY, CDR2 SVGAGI. V shed 5 bases, J shed 5 bases, and the junction held 6 bases outside the gene matches. This CDR3 spans 14 amino acids. CDR3 nucleotide sequence: TGTGCCAGCAGTACGACAGGGGGGAAAACTGAAGCTTTCTTT. Translation gives CASSTTGGKTEAFF.

V is TRBV29-1 and J is TRBJ1-1; no reliable D call. Germline V gene data show CDR1 as SQVTM and CDR2 as ANQGSEA. V was trimmed by 7 bases and J by 5 bases, leaving 14 bases between them. The CDR3 length is 12 residues. CDR3 in DNA: TGCAGCGCTCTAGACGGTGGGACTGAAGCTTTCTTT. This codes for CSALDGGTEAFF. Using reference TRBV29-1 and TRBJ1-1 for the parts outside the CDR3, the full variable domain is SAVISQKPSRDICQRGTSLTIQCQVDSQVTMMFWYRQQPGQSLTLIATANQGSEATYESGFVIDKFPISRPNLTFSTLTVSNMSPEDSSIYLCSALDGGTEAFFGQGTRLTVV.

This chain links TRBV10-1 with TRBJ2-7; D not resolved. CDR3 length equals 14 residues. Germline V CDR1 and CDR2: WNHNN, SYGVQD (reference sequence). Trimming shortened V by 0 bases and J by 6 bases, and 12 bases separated the two germline ends. CDR3 in DNA: TGCGCCAGCAGTGAGTCGGGCAGAGAAGGCGAGCAGTACTTC. It codes for CASSESGREGEQYF.

The chain is built from TRBV20-1 and TRBJ1-1; no definite D call. Per the germline V gene, CDR1 is DFQATT and CDR2 is SNEGSKA (reference sequence). Trimming removed 1 base from V and 1 base from J, with 1 base in between. The CDR3 spans 11 residues. The CDR3 sequence: CSARGNTEAFF. The CDR3 coding sequence is TGCAGTGCTAGAGGGAACACTGAAGCTTTCTTT.

This clone was picked up one time. The chain couples TRBV7-9 to TRBJ2-2; the match to TRBD1 covers 7 bases. Germline V lookup: CDR1 SEHNR, CDR2 FQNEAQ (reference sequence). The ends lost 6 bases at V and 4 bases at J; junction bases unmatched: 8. This CDR3 contains 15 residues. The CDR3 loop reads CASRSPPGGTGELFF. In DNA form, the CDR3 reads TGTGCCAGCAGGTCGCCCCCAGGGGGCACCGGGGAGCTGTTTTTT.

This chain links TRBV9 with TRBJ2-1; 9 bases map to TRBD2. CDR1 and CDR2 from the germline V gene are SGDLS and YYNGEE. Trimming at V came to 6 bases and at J to 8 bases, leaving 12 bases not matched to a gene. The length of the CDR3 is 15 residues. The chain's CDR3 is CASTWGGGARDEQFF. In DNA, the CDR3 is TGTGCCAGCACCTGGGGCGGGGGGGCCAGAGATGAGCAGTTCTTC.

The V call is TRBV27, the J call TRBJ2-7, with a possible D match to TRBD1 (5 bases). The CDR3 consists of 13 residues. Between the trimmed V and J ends, which lost 2 bases and 7 bases, there was a span of 12 bases. Looked up from germline, CDR1 is MNHEY and CDR2 is SMNVEV (reference sequence). The CDR3 is CASSLILGQEQYF. Written as DNA, the CDR3 is TGTGCCAGCAGTTTAATCTTGGGGCAGGAGCAGTACTTC.